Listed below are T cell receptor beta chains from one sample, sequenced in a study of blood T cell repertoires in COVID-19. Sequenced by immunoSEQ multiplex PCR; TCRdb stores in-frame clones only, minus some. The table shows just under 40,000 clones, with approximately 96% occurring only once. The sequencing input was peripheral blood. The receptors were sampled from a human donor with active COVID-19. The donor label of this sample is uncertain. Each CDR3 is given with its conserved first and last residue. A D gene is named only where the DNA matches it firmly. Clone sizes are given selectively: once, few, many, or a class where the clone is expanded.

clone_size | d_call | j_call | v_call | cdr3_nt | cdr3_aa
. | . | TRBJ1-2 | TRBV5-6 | TGTGCCAGCAGCTTGGGCCAGGTCTATGGCTACACCTTC | CASSLGQVYGYTF
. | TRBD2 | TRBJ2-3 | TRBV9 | TGTGCCAGCTCAACTAGCGGGGGGGTCACAGATACGCAGTATTTT | CASSTSGGVTDTQYF
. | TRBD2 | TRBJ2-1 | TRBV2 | TGTGCCAGCAGTGAAGGGACTAGCGGCAGGGAGCAGTTCTTC | CASSEGTSGREQFF
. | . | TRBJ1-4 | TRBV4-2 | TGTGCCAGCAGCCAAGGGTCAGGAATTTATGAAAAACTGTTTTTT | CASSQGSGIYEKLFF
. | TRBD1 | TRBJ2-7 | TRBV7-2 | TGTGCCAGCAGCTCCGGGACAGGGGTGAGTTGGCAGTACTTC | CASSSGTGVSWQYF
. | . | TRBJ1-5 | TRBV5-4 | TGTGCCAGCAGCTTGGAGACAGAACATTATAGCAATCAGCCCCAGCATTTT | CASSLETEHYSNQPQHF
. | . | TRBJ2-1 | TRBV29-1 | TGCAGCGTTCTGGGGGGGGCAGGCTCTTACAATGAGCAGTTCTTC | CSVLGGAGSYNEQFF
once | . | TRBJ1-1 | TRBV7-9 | TGTGCCAGCACCCCTAATGGGCAGGGCACTGAAGCTTTCTTT | CASTPNGQGTEAFF
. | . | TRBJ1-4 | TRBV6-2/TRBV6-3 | TGTGCCAGCAGTTACGTTCGCGGAGAAAAACTGTTTTTT | CASSYVRGEKLFF
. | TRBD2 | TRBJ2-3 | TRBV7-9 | TGTGCCAGCAGCTTTGCGGGAGCCACAGATACGCAGTATTTT | CASSFAGATDTQYF
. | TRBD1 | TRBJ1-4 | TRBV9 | TGTGCCAGCAGTGGACAGGGGAAGGCTAATGAAAAACTGTTTTTT | CASSGQGKANEKLFF
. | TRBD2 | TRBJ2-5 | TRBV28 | TGTGCCAGCAGTTTAATGGGGGGGCAAGAGACCCAGTACTTC | CASSLMGGQETQYF
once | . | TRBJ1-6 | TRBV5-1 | TGCGCCAGCAGCTTGACAGGGTCTGGCTCACCCCTCCACTTT | CASSLTGSGSPLHF
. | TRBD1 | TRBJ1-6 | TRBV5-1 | TGCGCCAGCAGCCTCGACAGGGGTTCACCCCTCCACTTT | CASSLDRGSPLHF
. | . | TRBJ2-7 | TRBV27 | TGTGCCAGCAGCCCGGTGGGGGGTAGAACCTACGAGCAGTACTTC | CASSPVGGRTYEQYF
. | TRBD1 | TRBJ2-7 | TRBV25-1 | TGTGCCAGTCAGGGGGCGGGAGAGCAGTACTTC | CASQGAGEQYF
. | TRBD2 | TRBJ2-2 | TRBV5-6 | TGTGCCAGCAGCTCGAAGGGACTAGCGGGGGGGCTGGGCACCGGGGAGCTGTTTTTT | CASSSKGLAGGLGTGELFF
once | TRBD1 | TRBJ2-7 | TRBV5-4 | TGTGCCAGCAGCCCCCGGGACAGGGATGAGCAGTACTTC | CASSPRDRDEQYF
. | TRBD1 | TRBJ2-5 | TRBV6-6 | TGTGCCAGCAGCAAGAGGGGGACAGGGTTAGAGACCCAGTACTTC | CASSKRGTGLETQYF
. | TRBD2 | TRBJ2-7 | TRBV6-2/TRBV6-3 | TGTGCCAGCAGCCGTGGCGGGGGGTTCGACGAGCAGTACTTC | CASSRGGGFDEQYF
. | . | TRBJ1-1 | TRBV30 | TGTGCCTGGAGGCCTGCCGGGACACCTTGCGGCACTGAAGCTTTCTTT | CAWRPAGTPCGTEAFF
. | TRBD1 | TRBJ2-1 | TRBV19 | TGTGCCAGTAGTAACCCCGGGACAGGGAGGATTACTAGCGACACGTCAGTCAATGAGCAGTTCTTC | CASSNPGTGRITSDTSVNEQFF
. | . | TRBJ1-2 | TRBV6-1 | TGTGCCAGCAGTGAACAGGGGATGGGCTACACCTTC | CASSEQGMGYTF
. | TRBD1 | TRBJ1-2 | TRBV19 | TGTGCCAGTAGTCTACACAAGGAGGGGGCGTATGGCTACACCTTC | CASSLHKEGAYGYTF
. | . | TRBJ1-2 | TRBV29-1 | TGCAGCGCACCGGGGGGGACGGATGGCTACACCTTC | CSAPGGTDGYTF
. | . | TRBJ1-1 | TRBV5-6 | TGTGCCAGCAGCTTGACAGGGAGTCCGAACACTGAAGCTTTCTTT | CASSLTGSPNTEAFF
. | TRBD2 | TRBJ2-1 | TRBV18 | TGTGCCAGCTCACCTCCCTCTAGCGGGAGGGAGAATGAGCAGTTCTTC | CASSPPSSGRENEQFF
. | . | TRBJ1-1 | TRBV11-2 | TGTGCCAGCAGCTCGCGGGCCAACACTGAAGCTTTCTTT | CASSSRANTEAFF
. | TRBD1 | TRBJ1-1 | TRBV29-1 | TGCAGCGCATATCCGGGACAGGGCAAAGTTTTCTTT | CSAYPGQGKVFF
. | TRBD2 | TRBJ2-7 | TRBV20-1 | TGCAGTGCTCGTGACGGGACTAGCGACGACGAGCAGTACTTC | CSARDGTSDDEQYF
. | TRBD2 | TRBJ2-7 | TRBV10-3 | TGTGCCATCAGGGACAAAAGGGAGGGAGAGCAGTACTTC | CAIRDKREGEQYF
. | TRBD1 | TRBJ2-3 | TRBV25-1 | TGTGCCAGCAGTGGACGACAGGGGGCCTCGACCGCAGATACGCAGTATTTT | CASSGRQGASTADTQYF
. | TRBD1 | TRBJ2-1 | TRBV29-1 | TGCAGCGTTTCCGGGACAGGGGGAGTTAATGAGCAGTTCTTC | CSVSGTGGVNEQFF
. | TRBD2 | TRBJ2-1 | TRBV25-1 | TGTGCCAGCAGTGAGCCTAGCGGGTTCTACAATGAGCAGTTCTTC | CASSEPSGFYNEQFF
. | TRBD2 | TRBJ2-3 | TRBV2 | TGTGCCAGCAGGCAGGGAGGGTTGATCACAGATACGCAGTATTTT | CASRQGGLITDTQYF
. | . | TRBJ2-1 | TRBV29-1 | TGCAGCGTTGAAGCTATAGGGAAAGGATTGTTGGAGGGGTTCTGGTACAATGAGCAGTTCTTC | CSVEAIGKGLLEGFWYNEQFF
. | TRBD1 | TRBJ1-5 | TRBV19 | TGTGCCAGTACCAGCCAGGGACAGGGGTATCAGCCCCAGCATTTT | CASTSQGQGYQPQHF
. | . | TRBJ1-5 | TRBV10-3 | TGTGCCATCAGCCGGGGGGCGGGAGGGAGCAATCAGCCCCAGCATTTT | CAISRGAGGSNQPQHF
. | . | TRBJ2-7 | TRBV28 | TGTGCCAGCAGGTTGTCAGATTACGAGCAGTACTTC | CASRLSDYEQYF
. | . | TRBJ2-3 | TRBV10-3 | TGTGCCATCATCGAACAGGGCACAGATACGCAGTATTTT | CAIIEQGTDTQYF